Below are 17 T cell receptor beta chains sequenced from a single sample in a study of identical twins. TCRdb reprocessed the 5' RACE reads via MiXCR and lists one record per CDR3 protein. This table holds around 500,000 distinct CDR3 sequences, approximately 15% found once. These data were also reused for a study on yellow fever vaccine responses in identical twins.

The sequencing sample was made of CD4+ T cells sorted from blood. Every receptor here comes from a woman between 18 and 29 years old in good health.

V gene TRBV7-2 combines with J gene TRBJ2-3, with 8 bases lining up with TRBD1. The V and J ends lost 6 bases and 4 bases, in that order; junction bases with no gene match: 15. The CDR3 runs 17 residues. Germline CDR1 and CDR2: SGHTA and FQGNSA. The CDR3 coding sequence is TGTGCCAGCAGTTTCACCAGTGGGGCAGGGGGCCCAGATACGCAGTATTTT. Protein: CASSFTSGAGGPDTQYF.

This clonotype came up a few times. V gene TRBV5-1 combines with J gene TRBJ2-3; D possibly matches TRBD1 or TRBD2 (5 bases each). This CDR3 region has 14 residues. V lost 4 bases to trimming and J lost 0 bases, with 9 bases between them. Germline V gene lookup returns CDR1 SGHRS and CDR2 YFSETQ. This CDR3 reads CASSGGDSTDTQYF. CDR3 in DNA: TGCGCCAGCAGCGGTGGGGACAGCACAGATACGCAGTATTTT.

The chain has TRBV24-1 and TRBJ2-5; 9 nucleotides line up with TRBD1. CDR3 length equals 15 residues. The V gene end was trimmed by 3 bases and the J gene end by 9 bases; junction bases not matched to a gene: 10. In germline, CDR1 is KGHDR, CDR2 SFDVKD. CDR3: CATSDVGQGWKAQYF. CDR3 bases: TGTGCCACCAGTGATGTGGGACAGGGATGGAAGGCCCAGTACTTC.

At least ten counts were recorded for this clonotype. This sequence joins TRBV6-5 and TRBJ1-5, with D tentatively TRBD1 (5 bases). The V end lost 2 bases, the J end lost 1 base, and 6 bases lay between the germline ends. The CDR3 totals 14 residues. Germline loops: CDR1 MNHEY, CDR2 SVGAGI. CDR3: CASSYGGSNQPQHF. The CDR3 region has the DNA TGTGCCAGCAGTTACGGGGGGAGCAATCAGCCCCAGCATTTT.

This clonotype came up many times. This CDR3 reads CSLRGGLAGGIDTQYF. The CDR3, as DNA: TGCAGCCTTCGGGGCGGACTAGCGGGAGGGATAGATACGCAGTATTTT. The rearrangement links TRBV29-1 to TRBJ2-3; 15 positions agree with TRBD2. V lost 8 bases to trimming and J lost 5 bases; unmatched junction nucleotides: 11. This CDR3 is 16 amino acids long. Germline V gene data show CDR1 as SQVTM and CDR2 as ANQGSEA.

The rearrangement joins TRBV18 to TRBJ2-7, with 8 positions matching TRBD2. V trimming: 2 bases; J trimming: 7 bases; junction bases outside the gene matches: 13. The CDR3 is made up of 16 amino acids. Per the germline V gene, CDR1 is KGHSH and CDR2 is LQKENI. CDR3 bases: TGTGCCAGCTCACCAAGGGCCTCGGGGGGGCCTCGTGAGCAGTACTTC. This sequence encodes CASSPRASGGPREQYF.

This clonotype appeared a few times. This chain connects TRBV28 to TRBJ2-7, with D possibly being TRBD1 (6 bases). CDR1 MDHEN and CDR2 SYDVKM come from the germline V gene. There are 14 residues in the CDR3. The ends were cut back, 8 bases at V and 0 bases at J, with 14 bases in the middle. The CDR3 loop is CASVDRRSSYEQYF. In DNA form, the CDR3 reads TGTGCCAGCGTCGACAGGCGCAGCTCCTACGAGCAGTACTTC.

This clonotype was detected only a few times. The CDR3 bases are TGTGCCAGCAGCGTAGACCCAACATACAATGAGCAGTTCTTC. Its translation is CASSVDPTYNEQFF. This chain joins TRBV9 and TRBJ2-1, with D unclear. The germline gives CDR1 SGDLS, CDR2 YYNGEE. The CDR3 loop spans 14 amino acids. The V and J ends lost 0 bases and 4 bases respectively, with 8 bases between them. The variable domain in full, with the rest retrieved from reference TRBV9 and TRBJ2-1, is DSGVTQTPKHLITATGQRVTLRCSPRSGDLSVYWYQQSLDQGLQFLIQYYNGEERAKGNILERFSAQQFPDLHSELNLSSLELGDSALYFCASSVDPTYNEQFFGPGTRLTVL.

This clonotype was seen only a few times. This rearrangement joins TRBV29-1 to TRBJ2-7; D is perhaps TRBD2 (5 bases). Germline-derived CDR1 and CDR2 are SQVTM and ANQGSEA. The CDR3 is made up of 15 amino acids. V was shortened by 4 bases and J by 0 bases, with 16 bases between the two germline ends. CDR3 DNA sequence: TGCAGCGTTGTTTTTAGACTAAGGAGCTCCTACGAGCAGTACTTC. It codes for CSVVFRLRSSYEQYF.

This clonotype has a handful of counts. This sequence joins TRBV6-1 and TRBJ1-2; 8 bases align to TRBD1. The CDR3 is 13 amino acids. V lost 6 bases, J lost 4 bases, and 4 bases stayed unmatched. Germline CDR1 MNHNS, CDR2 SASEGT. In DNA form, the CDR3 reads TGTGCCAGCAGAGGACAGGGCGTCTATGGCTACACCTTC. It yields the protein CASRGQGVYGYTF.

The chain recombines TRBV12-3 or TRBV12-4 with TRBJ2-1; perhaps TRBD1 as D (6 bases). The germline V and J ends were trimmed by 5 bases and 8 bases, with 13 bases remaining between them. The length of the CDR3 is 13 residues. The CDR3 DNA reads TGTGCCAGCAGTGGGGGCCTCCGCGATGAGCAGTTCTTC. Its protein product is CASSGGLRDEQFF.

The table lists this clonotype with a few counts. The chain uses TRBV29-1 and TRBJ1-1; unclear D gene. Germline loops: CDR1 SQVTM, CDR2 ANQGSEA. The CDR3 has 13 amino acids. V was trimmed by 0 bases and J by 7 bases, leaving 12 bases between them. CDR3 sequence reads: CSVEEPEPIEAFF. Written as DNA, the CDR3 is TGCAGCGTTGAAGAGCCAGAACCTATTGAAGCTTTCTTT.

This chain uses TRBV29-1 with TRBJ2-3, with D possibly TRBD1 on 5 matching bases. V was clipped by 3 bases and J by 3 bases, with 16 bases between them. Germline V gives CDR1 SQVTM, CDR2 ANQGSEA. The CDR3 is made up of 15 amino acids. CDR3 in amino acids: CSVDAGRRGTDTQYF. The CDR3 coding sequence is TGCAGCGTTGATGCAGGCCGTAGGGGTACAGATACGCAGTATTTT.

This clonotype was detected only a few times. CDR3 sequence reads: CAWKVNTEAFF. DNA of the CDR3: TGTGCCTGGAAGGTGAACACTGAAGCTTTCTTT. The rearrangement uses TRBV30 and TRBJ1-1; D is unclear. Germline values: CDR1 GTSNPN, CDR2 SVGIG (reference sequence). Deletions cut 4 bases from V and 0 bases from J, with 3 bases between. CDR3 length: 11 amino acids.

The rearrangement joins TRBV7-9 to TRBJ2-1; 10 bases are shared with TRBD2. The CDR3 is 15 amino acids. V shed 3 bases, J shed 5 bases, and the junction held 4 bases outside the gene matches. CDR1 SEHNR and CDR2 FQNEAQ come from the germline V gene (reference sequence). The CDR3 sequence: CASSFLGLADNEQFF. The DNA for the CDR3 is TGTGCCAGCAGCTTTTTAGGACTAGCGGACAATGAGCAGTTCTTC.

This clonotype showed up many times. V and J are TRBV7-9 and TRBJ2-3; D is uncertain. The CDR3 has 13 amino acids. Germline loops: CDR1 SEHNR, CDR2 FQNEAQ (reference sequence). Trimming left V 2 bases short and J 1 base short, with 4 bases between. The CDR3 protein is CASSLMGTDTQYF. DNA of the CDR3: TGTGCCAGCAGCTTAATGGGCACAGATACGCAGTATTTT.

The chain is built from TRBV28 and TRBJ2-7; D may correspond to TRBD1 or TRBD2 (5 bases each). Germline V lookup: CDR1 MDHEN, CDR2 SYDVKM. The CDR3 covers 15 residues. The V end was cut by 7 bases, the J end by 3 bases, with 19 bases between. In DNA, the CDR3 is TGTGCCAGCACCCAGAGCCGGGACGCAGGCTACGAGCAGTACTTC. As protein: CASTQSRDAGYEQYF.